This T cell receptor (beta chain) was identified during a study of cytomegalovirus exposure and HLA in healthy donors. PCR primers comprised 60 Vbeta and 13 Jbeta primers. Clones were sequenced by immunoSEQ multiplex PCR, and TCRdb holds only the in-frame ones, with some missing. There are approximately 110,000 clones in the sample; 75% to 85% occur only once, and less than 4.5% lies in the top ten. V shed 1 base and J shed 12 bases, with 15 bases lying between them. The CDR3 is made up of 13 amino acids. The V gene's germline CDR1 is SGHVS and CDR2 FNYEAQ. A remark on this clone: Antigen: not known.

Study-level findings and limits: Productive rates of about 90% or about 30% were seen for most TCR beta V segments in an earlier analysis. In all likelihood, a cluster of highly shared sequence variants was a sequencing artifact.

The rearrangement links TRBV7-6 to TRBJ1-1, with D perhaps matching TRBD1 (6 bases). Sequences were obtained from PBMCs. The origin of this receptor is a middle-aged man in good health and CMV-seronegative. This CDR3 reads CASSLERSGTTFF. For the CDR3, the DNA is TGTGCCAGCAGCTTAGAGAGATCAGGGACAACTTTCTTT. The variable domain in full, with the rest retrieved from reference TRBV7-6 and TRBJ1-1, is GAGVSQSPRYKVTKRGQDVALRCDPISGHVSLYWYRQALGQGPEFLTYFNYEAQQDKSGLPNDRFSAERPEGSISTLTIQRTEQRDSAMYRCASSLERSGTTFFGQGTRLTVV.